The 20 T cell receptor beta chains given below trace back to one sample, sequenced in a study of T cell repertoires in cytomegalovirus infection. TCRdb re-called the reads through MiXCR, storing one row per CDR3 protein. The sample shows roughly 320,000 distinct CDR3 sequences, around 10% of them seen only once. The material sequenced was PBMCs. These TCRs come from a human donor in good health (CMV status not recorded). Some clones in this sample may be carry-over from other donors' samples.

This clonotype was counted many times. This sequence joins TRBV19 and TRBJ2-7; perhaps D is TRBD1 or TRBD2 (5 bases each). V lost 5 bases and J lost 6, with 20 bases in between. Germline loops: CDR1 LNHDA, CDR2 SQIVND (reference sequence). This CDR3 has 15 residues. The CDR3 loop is CASSPSGTPAGEQYF. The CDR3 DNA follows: TGTGCCAGTAGTCCTTCCGGGACGCCTGCGGGCGAGCAGTACTTC.

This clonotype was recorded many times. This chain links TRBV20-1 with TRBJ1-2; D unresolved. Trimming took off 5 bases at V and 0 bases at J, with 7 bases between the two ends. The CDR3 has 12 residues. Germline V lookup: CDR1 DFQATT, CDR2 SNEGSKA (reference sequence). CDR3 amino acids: CSALSSNYGYTF. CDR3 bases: TGCAGTGCTTTATCGTCTAACTATGGCTACACCTTC.

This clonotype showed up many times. CDR3 in DNA: TGTGCCAGCAGTTTAAGGGACACCCAGAGCTTTCTATATGGCTACACCTTC. It yields the protein CASSLRDTQSFLYGYTF. The rearrangement joins TRBV28 to TRBJ1-2; a possible D gene is TRBD1 (6 bases). This CDR3 contains 17 residues. Germline CDR1 is MDHEN and CDR2 is SYDVKM. V was cut by 2 bases and J by 5 bases, with 21 bases left in between.

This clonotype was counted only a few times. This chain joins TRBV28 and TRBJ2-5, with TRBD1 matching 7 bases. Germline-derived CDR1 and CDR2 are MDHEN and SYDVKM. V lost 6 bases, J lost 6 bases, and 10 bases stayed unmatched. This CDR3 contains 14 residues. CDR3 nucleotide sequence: TGTGCCAGCAGATCCGACAGGGTATTGAAGACCCAGTACTTC. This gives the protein CASRSDRVLKTQYF. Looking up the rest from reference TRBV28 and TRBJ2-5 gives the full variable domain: DVKVTQSSRYLVKRTGEKVFLECVQDMDHENMFWYRQDPGLGLRLIYFSYDVKMKEKGDIPEGYSVSREKKERFSLILESASTNQTSMYLCASRSDRVLKTQYFGPGTRLLVL.

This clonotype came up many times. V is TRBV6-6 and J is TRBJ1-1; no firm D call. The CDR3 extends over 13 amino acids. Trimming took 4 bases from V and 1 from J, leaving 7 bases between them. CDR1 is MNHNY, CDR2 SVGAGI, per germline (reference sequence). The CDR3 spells CASSFSKNTEAFF. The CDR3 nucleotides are TGTGCCAGCAGTTTTTCTAAGAACACTGAAGCTTTCTTT.

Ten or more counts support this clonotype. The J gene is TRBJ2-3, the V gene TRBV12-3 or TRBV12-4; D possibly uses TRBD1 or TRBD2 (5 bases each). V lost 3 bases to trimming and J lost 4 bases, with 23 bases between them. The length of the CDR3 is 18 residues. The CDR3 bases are TGTGCCAGCAGTTTCTTGTCGGGACCCACCATTAGGGCAGATACGCAGTATTTT. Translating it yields CASSFLSGPTIRADTQYF.

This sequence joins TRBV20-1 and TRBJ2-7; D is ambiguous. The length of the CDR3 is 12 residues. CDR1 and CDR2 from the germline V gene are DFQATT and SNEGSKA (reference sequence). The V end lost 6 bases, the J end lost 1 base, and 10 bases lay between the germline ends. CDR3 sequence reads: CSASDGSYEQYV. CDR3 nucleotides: TGCAGTGCAAGCGACGGGTCCTACGAGCAGTACGTC.

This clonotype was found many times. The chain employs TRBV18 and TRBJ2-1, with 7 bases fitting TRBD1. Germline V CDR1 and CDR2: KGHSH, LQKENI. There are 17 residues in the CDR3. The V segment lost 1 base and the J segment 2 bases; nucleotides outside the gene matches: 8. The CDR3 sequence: CASSPLLGTATYNEQFF. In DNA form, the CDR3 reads TGTGCCAGCTCACCACTACTTGGGACAGCAACCTACAATGAGCAGTTCTTC.

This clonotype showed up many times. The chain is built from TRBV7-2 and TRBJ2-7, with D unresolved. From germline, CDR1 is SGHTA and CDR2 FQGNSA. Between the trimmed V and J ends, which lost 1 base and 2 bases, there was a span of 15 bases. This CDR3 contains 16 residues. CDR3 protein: CASSLVGEGFPYEQYF. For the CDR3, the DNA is TGTGCCAGCAGCTTAGTAGGCGAAGGGTTCCCCTACGAGCAGTACTTC.

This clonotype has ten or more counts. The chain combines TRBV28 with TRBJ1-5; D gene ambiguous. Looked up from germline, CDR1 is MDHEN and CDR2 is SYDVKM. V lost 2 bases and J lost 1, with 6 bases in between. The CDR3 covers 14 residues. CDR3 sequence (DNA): TGTGCCAGCAGTTTACGGGCAAGCAATCAGCCCCAGCATTTT. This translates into CASSLRASNQPQHF.

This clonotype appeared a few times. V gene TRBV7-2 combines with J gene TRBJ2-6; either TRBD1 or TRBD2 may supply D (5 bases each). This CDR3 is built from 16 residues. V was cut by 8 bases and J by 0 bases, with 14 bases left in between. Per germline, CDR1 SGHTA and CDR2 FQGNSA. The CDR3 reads CASGRSGTSGANVLTF. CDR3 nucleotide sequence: TGTGCCAGCGGCCGATCAGGGACCTCTGGGGCCAACGTCCTGACTTTC.

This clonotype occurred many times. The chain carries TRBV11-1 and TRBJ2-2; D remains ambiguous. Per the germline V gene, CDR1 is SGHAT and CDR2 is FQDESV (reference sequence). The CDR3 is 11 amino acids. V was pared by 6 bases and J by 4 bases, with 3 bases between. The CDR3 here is CASRATGELFF. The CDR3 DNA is TGTGCCAGCAGGGCCACCGGGGAGCTGTTTTTT.

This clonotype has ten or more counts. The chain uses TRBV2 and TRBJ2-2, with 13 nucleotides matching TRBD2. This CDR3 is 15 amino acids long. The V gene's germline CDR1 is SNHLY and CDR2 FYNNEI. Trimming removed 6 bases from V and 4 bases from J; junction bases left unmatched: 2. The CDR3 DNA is TGTGCCAGCAGCGGGACTAGCGGGACCACCGGGGAGCTGTTTTTT. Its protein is CASSGTSGTTGELFF.

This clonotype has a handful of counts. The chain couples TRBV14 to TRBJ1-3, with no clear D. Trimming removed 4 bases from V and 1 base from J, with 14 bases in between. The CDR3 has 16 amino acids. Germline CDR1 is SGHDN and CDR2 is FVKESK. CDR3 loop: CASSRSTGGSGNTIYF. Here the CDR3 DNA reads TGTGCCAGCAGCCGAAGTACCGGAGGGTCTGGAAACACCATATATTTT.

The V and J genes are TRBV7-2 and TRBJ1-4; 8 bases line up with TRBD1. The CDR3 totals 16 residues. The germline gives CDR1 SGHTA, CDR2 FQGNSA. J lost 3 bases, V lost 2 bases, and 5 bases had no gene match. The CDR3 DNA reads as TGTGCCAGCAGCTTAAAGCAGGGGGCGTCTAATGAAAAACTGTTTTTT. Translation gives CASSLKQGASNEKLFF.

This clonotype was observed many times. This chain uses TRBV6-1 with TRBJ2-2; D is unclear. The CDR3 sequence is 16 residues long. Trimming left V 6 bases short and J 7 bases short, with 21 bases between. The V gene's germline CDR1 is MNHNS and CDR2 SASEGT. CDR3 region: CASREMRYSESGELFF. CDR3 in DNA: TGTGCCAGCAGGGAAATGAGGTATTCGGAGAGCGGGGAGCTGTTTTTT.

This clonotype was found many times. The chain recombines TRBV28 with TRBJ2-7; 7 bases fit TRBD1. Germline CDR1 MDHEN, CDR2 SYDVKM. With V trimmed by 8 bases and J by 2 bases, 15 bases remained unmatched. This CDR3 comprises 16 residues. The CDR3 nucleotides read TGTGCCAGCGGAACTTCCGCAGGGGGTGGGCCCTACGAGCAGTACGTC. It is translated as CASGTSAGGGPYEQYV.

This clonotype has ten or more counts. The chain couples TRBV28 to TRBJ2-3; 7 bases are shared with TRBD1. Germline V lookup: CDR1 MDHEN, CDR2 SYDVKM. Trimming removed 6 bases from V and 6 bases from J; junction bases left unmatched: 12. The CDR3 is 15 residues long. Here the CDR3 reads CASSSPATGSDTQYF. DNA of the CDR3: TGTGCCAGCAGCTCCCCCGCGACAGGGTCCGATACGCAGTATTTT.

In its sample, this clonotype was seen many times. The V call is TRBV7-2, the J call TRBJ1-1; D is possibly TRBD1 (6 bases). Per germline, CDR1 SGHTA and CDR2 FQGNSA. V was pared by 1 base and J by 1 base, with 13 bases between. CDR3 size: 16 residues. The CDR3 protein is CASSLVEGGTNTEAFF. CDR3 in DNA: TGTGCCAGCAGCTTAGTTGAGGGGGGAACGAACACTGAAGCTTTCTTT.

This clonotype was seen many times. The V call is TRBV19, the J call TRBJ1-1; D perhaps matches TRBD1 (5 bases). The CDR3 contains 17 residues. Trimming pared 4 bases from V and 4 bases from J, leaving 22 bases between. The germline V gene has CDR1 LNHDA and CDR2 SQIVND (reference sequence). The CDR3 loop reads CASSNVGGRVRGTEAFF. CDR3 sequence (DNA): TGTGCCAGTAGTAACGTTGGGGGGAGGGTCCGCGGCACTGAAGCTTTCTTT. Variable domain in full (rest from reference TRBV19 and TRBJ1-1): DGGITQSPKYLFRKEGQNVTLSCEQNLNHDAMYWYRQDPGQGLRLIYYSQIVNDFQKGDIAEGYSVSREKKESFPLTVTSAQKNPTAFYLCASSNVGGRVRGTEAFFGQGTRLTVV.